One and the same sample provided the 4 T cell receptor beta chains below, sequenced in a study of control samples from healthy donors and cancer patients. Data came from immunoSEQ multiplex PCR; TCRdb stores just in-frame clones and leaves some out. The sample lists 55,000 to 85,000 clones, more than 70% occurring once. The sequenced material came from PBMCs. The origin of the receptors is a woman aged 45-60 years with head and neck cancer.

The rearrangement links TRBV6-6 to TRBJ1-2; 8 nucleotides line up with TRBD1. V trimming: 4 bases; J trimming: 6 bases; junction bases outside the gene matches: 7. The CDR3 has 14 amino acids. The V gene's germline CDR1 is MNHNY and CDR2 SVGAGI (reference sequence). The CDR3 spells CASSSMGQVDGYTF. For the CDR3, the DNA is TGTGCCAGCAGTTCCATGGGACAGGTCGATGGCTACACCTTC.

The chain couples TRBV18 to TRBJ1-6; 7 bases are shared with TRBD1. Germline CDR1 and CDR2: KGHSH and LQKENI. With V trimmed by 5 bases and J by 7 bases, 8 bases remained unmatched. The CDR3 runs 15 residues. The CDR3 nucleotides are TGTGCCAGCTCAATACGGGGACAGCAGAATTCACCCCTCCACTTT. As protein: CASSIRGQQNSPLHF.

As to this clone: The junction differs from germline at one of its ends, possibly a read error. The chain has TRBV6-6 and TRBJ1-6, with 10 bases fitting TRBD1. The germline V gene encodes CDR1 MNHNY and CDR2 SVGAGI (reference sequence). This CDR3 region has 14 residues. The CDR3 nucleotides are TGTGCCGGCAGCGGACAGGGGGGCAATTCACCCCTCCACTTT. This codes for CAGSGQGGNSPLHF.

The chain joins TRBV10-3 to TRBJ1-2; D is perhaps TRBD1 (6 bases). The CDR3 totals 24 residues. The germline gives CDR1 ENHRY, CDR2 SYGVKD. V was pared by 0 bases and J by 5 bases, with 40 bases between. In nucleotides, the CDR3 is TGTGCCATCAGTGAGTCGACTCCGGGGGGCTGGGAACCTGATCGATCGAGAATTGGGTATGGCTACACCTTC. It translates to CAISESTPGGWEPDRSRIGYGYTF.